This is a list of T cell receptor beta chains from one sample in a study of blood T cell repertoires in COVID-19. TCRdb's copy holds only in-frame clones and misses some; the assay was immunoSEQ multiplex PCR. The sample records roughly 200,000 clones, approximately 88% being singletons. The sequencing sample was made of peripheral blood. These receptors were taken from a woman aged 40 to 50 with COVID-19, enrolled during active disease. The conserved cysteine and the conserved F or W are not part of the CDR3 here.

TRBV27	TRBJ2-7	ASSPRQGGFEQY
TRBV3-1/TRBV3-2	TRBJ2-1	ASSVAGLGRLREQF
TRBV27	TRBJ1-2	ASSRSTGTANYGYT
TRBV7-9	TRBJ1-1	ASSRGQTNTEAF
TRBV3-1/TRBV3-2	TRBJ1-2	ASSQGTGYYGYT
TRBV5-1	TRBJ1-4	ASSAGRGTAATNEKLF
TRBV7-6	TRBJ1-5	ASSPDRTRNQPQH
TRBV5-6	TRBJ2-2	ASRRRTSANTGELF
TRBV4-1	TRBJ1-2	ASSHPTGNYGYT
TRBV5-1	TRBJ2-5	ASSLGLETQY
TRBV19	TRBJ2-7	ASSIGQGANEQY
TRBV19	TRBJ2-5	ASSLRQGYSETQY
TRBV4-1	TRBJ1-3	ASSQDLGGTGNTIY
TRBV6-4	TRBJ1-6	ASSASSYNSPLH
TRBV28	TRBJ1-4	ASSGGADEKLF
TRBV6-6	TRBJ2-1	ASTRSGAFNEQF
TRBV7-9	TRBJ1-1	ASSPRDSERTEAF
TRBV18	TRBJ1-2	ASSPSEQGFGYT
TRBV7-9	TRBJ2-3	ATRGATDTQY
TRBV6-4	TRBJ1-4	ASTSEGAGEKLF
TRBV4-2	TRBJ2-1	ASSQGDSGAYNEQF
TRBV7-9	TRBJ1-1	ASSWDRGPFMNTEAF